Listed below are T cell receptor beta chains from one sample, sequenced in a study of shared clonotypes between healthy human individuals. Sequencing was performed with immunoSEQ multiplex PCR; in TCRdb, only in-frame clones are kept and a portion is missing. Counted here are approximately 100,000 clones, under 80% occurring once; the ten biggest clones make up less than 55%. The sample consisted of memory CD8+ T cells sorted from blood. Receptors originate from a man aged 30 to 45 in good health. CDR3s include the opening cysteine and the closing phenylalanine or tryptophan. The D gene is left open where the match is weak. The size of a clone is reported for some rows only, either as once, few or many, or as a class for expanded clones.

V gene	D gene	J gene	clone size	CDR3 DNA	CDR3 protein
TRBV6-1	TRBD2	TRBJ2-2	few	TGTGCCACTCCGACTAGCGGGATAAACACCGGGGAGCTGTTTTTT	CATPTSGINTGELFF
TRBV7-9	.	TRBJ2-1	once	TGTGCCAGCAGCTTCTGGACAGAGGCCCACAATGAGCAGTTCTTC	CASSFWTEAHNEQFF
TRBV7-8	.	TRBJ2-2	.	TGTGCCAGCCGGAACCCGTGGGCCCCGAGCGGCGGGGAGCTGTTTTTT	CASRNPWAPSGGELFF
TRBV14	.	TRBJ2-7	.	TGTGCCAGAGAACAGGGAACGGGGGAGCAGTACTTC	CAREQGTGEQYF
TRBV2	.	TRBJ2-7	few	TGTGCCAGCAGTGAGGAGGGATACGAGCAGTACTTC	CASSEEGYEQYF
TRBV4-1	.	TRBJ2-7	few	TGCGCCAGCAGCTACACACAGGGTAGGGGATACGAGCAGTACTTC	CASSYTQGRGYEQYF
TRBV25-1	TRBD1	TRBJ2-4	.	TGTGCCAGCAGTGGACACCCGGGACAGGGATCCAAAAACATTCAGTACTTC	CASSGHPGQGSKNIQYF
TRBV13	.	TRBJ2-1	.	TGTGCCAGCAGCTTAGGCCAGCGTTCCTGGTTGAATGAGCAGTTCTTC	CASSLGQRSWLNEQFF
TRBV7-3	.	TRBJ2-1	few	TGTGCCAGCAGCGAGGTAGGGGGGCCTTACAATGAGCAGTTCTTC	CASSEVGGPYNEQFF
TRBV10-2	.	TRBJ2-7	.	TGCGCCAGCACCCGGGAGACTTCTGTCGGGTACGAGCAGTACTTC	CASTRETSVGYEQYF
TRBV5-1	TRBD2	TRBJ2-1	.	TGCGCCAGCAGCGCTTGGCCGGGGACTAGCGGGGTGGCCTACAATGAGCAGTTCTTC	CASSAWPGTSGVAYNEQFF
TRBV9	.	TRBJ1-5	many	TGTGCCAGCAGCAGGAATAGCAATCAGCCCCAGCATTTT	CASSRNSNQPQHF
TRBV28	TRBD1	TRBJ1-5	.	TGTGCCAGCACGGGGGACAGGGGAAGCAATCAGCCCCAGCATTTT	CASTGDRGSNQPQHF
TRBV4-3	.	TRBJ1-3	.	TGCGCCAGCAGCCAAGAAACCTACTCTGGAAACACCATATATTTT	CASSQETYSGNTIYF
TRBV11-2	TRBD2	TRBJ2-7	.	TGTGCCAGCAGCCGAAGTAGGGCTAGCGGGAGGGCCCCCTACGAGCAGTACTTC	CASSRSRASGRAPYEQYF
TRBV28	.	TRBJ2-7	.	TGTGCCAGCAGTTTATCAGGATCTCGCGAGCAGTACTTC	CASSLSGSREQYF
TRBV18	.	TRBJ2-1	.	TGTGCCAGCTCATTGGGTTCTCTACAGAGCTCCTACAATGAGCAGTTCTTC	CASSLGSLQSSYNEQFF
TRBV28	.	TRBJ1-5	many	TGTGCCAGCAATTGGGGCAATCAGCCCCAGCATTTT	CASNWGNQPQHF
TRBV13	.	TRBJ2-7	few	TGTGCCAGCAGCTTAGTCGGGAGCAAACACGAGCAGTACTTC	CASSLVGSKHEQYF
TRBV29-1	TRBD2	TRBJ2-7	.	TGCAGCGTCTCGCCTAGCGGGAGCCATGCCTACGAGCAGTACTTC	CSVSPSGSHAYEQYF
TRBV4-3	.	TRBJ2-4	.	TGCGCCAGCAGCCAATCAGATACAGGGCTGGGGAACATTCAGTACTTC	CASSQSDTGLGNIQYF
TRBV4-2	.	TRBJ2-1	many	TGTGCCAGCAGCCCGTACGACTTGGACAATGAGCAGTTCTTC	CASSPYDLDNEQFF
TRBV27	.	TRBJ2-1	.	TGTGCCAGCAGTTTATCCTACGGCGGGAATGAGCAGTTCTTC	CASSLSYGGNEQFF
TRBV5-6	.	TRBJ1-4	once	TGTGCCAGCAGCCCCTTCCTCGGGGGGGGGGCTGAAAAACTGTTTTTT	CASSPFLGGGAEKLFF
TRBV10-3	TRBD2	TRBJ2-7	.	TGTGCCATCAGTGGAGACAGCGGGACTTCCGGCCTAGACGAGCAGTACTTC	CAISGDSGTSGLDEQYF
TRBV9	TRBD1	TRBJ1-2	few	TGTGCCAGCAGCGGACAGGGGGTCGTCTATGGCTACACCTTC	CASSGQGVVYGYTF